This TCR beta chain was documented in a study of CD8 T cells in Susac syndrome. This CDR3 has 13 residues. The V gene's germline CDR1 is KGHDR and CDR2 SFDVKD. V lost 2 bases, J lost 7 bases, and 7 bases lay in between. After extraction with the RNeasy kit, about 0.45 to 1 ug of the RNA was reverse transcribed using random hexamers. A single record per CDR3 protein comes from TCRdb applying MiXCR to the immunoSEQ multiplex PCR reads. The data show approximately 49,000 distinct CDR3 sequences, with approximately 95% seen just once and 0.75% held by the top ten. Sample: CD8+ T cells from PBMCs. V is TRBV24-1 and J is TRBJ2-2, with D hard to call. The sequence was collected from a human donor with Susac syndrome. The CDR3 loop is CATSDYFGGELFF. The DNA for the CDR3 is TGTGCCACCAGTGATTATTTTGGCGGGGAGCTGTTTTTT.